Listed here is a single T cell receptor (beta chain). Original handling: Reference gene primer amplification yielded estimated nucleated cell counts. Only in-frame clones appear in the TCRdb table, and some are missing; sequencing was by immunoSEQ multiplex PCR. The DNA was the basis for D and trimming; V, J and clone size are from that table. This sample has around 300,000 clones; around 88% occur once, and the top ten carry about 1.5%. The sample belongs to a study of blood T cell repertoires in COVID-19. CDR3 length: 13 amino acids. The germline V gene has CDR1 LNHDA and CDR2 SQIVND (reference sequence). J lost 8 bases, V lost 7 bases, and 6 bases had no gene match.

Sequencing input: peripheral blood. The chain carries TRBV19 and TRBJ1-4; 8 bases fit TRBD1. This TCR derives from a woman aged 25 to 45 with COVID-19, enrolled during active disease. The DNA for the CDR3 is TGTGCCAGTACCACAGGGGGGGGAGAAAAACTGTTTTTT. It encodes CASTTGGGEKLFF.